The 17 T cell receptor beta chains presented below share a single source sample, sequenced in a study of blood T cell repertoires in COVID-19. Clones were sequenced by immunoSEQ multiplex PCR, and TCRdb holds only the in-frame ones, with some missing. The repertoire holds fewer than 130,000 clones, 69% seen once, with approximately 6.2% in the top ten. Specimen: peripheral blood. These receptors were taken from a man older than 75 with acute or convalescent COVID-19.

The chain links TRBV12-3 or TRBV12-4 to TRBJ1-2; D ambiguous. Trimming removed 3 bases from V and 8 bases from J, with 13 bases in between. The CDR3 spans 13 residues. The CDR3 region is CASSFSGQQGYTF. DNA of the CDR3: TGTGCCAGCAGTTTCTCAGGCCAGCAGGGCTACACCTTC.

Only one count was recorded for this clone. This sequence joins TRBV12-3 or TRBV12-4 and TRBJ2-7; D ambiguous. The CDR3 is made up of 12 amino acids. Trimming removed 3 bases at V and 5 bases at J, with 8 bases between. The CDR3 is CASSFSGDEQYF. The CDR3 DNA sequence: TGTGCCAGCAGTTTTTCAGGCGACGAGCAGTACTTC.

The chain combines TRBV19 with TRBJ2-1, with 13 bases aligning to TRBD2. V gave up 4 bases and J gave up 4 bases; unmatched junction bases: 4. The germline gives CDR1 LNHDA, CDR2 SQIVND (reference sequence). The CDR3 has 16 amino acids. The DNA of the CDR3 is TGTGCCAGTAGTAAACTAGCGGGAGGGAGGTACAATGAGCAGTTCTTC. Translation gives CASSKLAGGRYNEQFF.

This chain uses TRBV4-2 with TRBJ2-1; D is ambiguous. CDR3 length equals 13 residues. The V gene lost 0 bases and the J gene lost 7 bases, with 7 bases spanning the gap. Germline lookup yields CDR1 LGHNA and CDR2 YNFKEQ. CDR3 nucleotide sequence: TGTGCCAGCAGCCAAGATATACTGAATGAGCAGTTCTTC. Translation gives CASSQDILNEQFF.

The chain employs TRBV5-1 and TRBJ2-7; 7 nucleotides agree with TRBD1. CDR1 is SGHRS, CDR2 YFSETQ, per germline. This CDR3 spans 14 amino acids. Germline trimming cut 4 bases from V and 7 bases from J; bases unmatched to any gene: 11. CDR3 residues: CASSPRQGSDEQYF. In nucleotides, the CDR3 is TGCGCCAGCAGCCCGCGACAGGGAAGTGATGAGCAGTACTTC.

The rearrangement joins TRBV28 to TRBJ2-3; the D gene is possibly TRBD2 (5 bases). The CDR3 is made up of 13 amino acids. V lost 7 bases and J lost 5, with 13 bases in between. Per germline, CDR1 MDHEN and CDR2 SYDVKM. CDR3 nucleotide sequence: TGTGCCAGCAACCCCATAGGGAGAGATACGCAGTATTTT. It yields the protein CASNPIGRDTQYF.

This clone has a handful of counts. The J gene is TRBJ2-7, the V gene TRBV2; weak D call: TRBD2 (6 bases). V lost 4 bases to trimming and J lost 7 bases, with 17 bases between them. The CDR3 totals 14 residues. Germline V gene lookup returns CDR1 SNHLY and CDR2 FYNNEI. The CDR3: CASSVSRESGEQYF. CDR3 in DNA: TGTGCCAGCAGTGTTTCACGGGAGTCTGGTGAGCAGTACTTC.

This chain joins TRBV6-5 and TRBJ1-6, with 9 nucleotides matching TRBD1. The CDR3 is made up of 14 amino acids. Germline CDR1 MNHEY, CDR2 SVGAGI. V trimming: 2 bases; J trimming: 8 bases; junction bases outside the gene matches: 1. The CDR3 sequence: CASSYDRGDSPLHF. For the CDR3, the DNA is TGTGCCAGCAGTTACGACAGGGGGGATTCACCCCTCCACTTT.

This chain links TRBV10-1 with TRBJ1-2, with 8 nucleotides matching TRBD1. V lost 8 bases to trimming and J lost 7 bases; unmatched junction nucleotides: 9. CDR1 and CDR2 from the germline V gene are WNHNN and SYGVQD (reference sequence). This CDR3 contains 13 residues. The CDR3 DNA reads TGCGCCAGCTCTCCGGACAGGGTGTCTGGCTACACCTTC. It specifies CASSPDRVSGYTF.

CDR3 in amino acids: CASSLVQDYEQYF. The CDR3, as DNA: TGTGCCAGCAGCTTGGTACAGGATTACGAGCAGTACTTC. This chain joins TRBV7-2 and TRBJ2-7, with a possible D match to TRBD1 (5 bases). Germline V gene lookup returns CDR1 SGHTA and CDR2 FQGNSA. The CDR3 consists of 13 residues. The V gene lost 3 bases and the J gene lost 4 bases, with 10 bases spanning the gap. The full variable domain, with the rest looked up from reference TRBV7-2 and TRBJ2-7, is GAGVSQSPSNKVTEKGKDVELRCDPISGHTALYWYRQSLGQGLEFLIYFQGNSAPDKSGLPSDRFSAERTGGSVSTLTIQRTQQEDSAVYLCASSLVQDYEQYFGPGTRLTVT.

The chain uses TRBV6-5 and TRBJ1-1, with D possibly matching TRBD1 (5 bases). V lost 2 bases, J lost 8 bases, and 12 bases lay in between. Germline CDR1 and CDR2: MNHEY and SVGAGI. This CDR3 is built from 13 residues. The CDR3 DNA sequence: TGTGCCAGCAGTTACGGGGGGGTCGGGGAAGCTTTCTTT. This translates into CASSYGGVGEAFF.

The rearrangement uses TRBV5-1 and TRBJ2-3; 11 bases map to TRBD2. This CDR3 is 16 amino acids long. Per germline, CDR1 SGHRS and CDR2 YFSETQ. V dropped 4 bases and J dropped 4; count of bases not matched to a gene: 8. CDR3: CASSLALAGGSDTQYF. The CDR3 nucleotides are TGCGCCAGCAGCCTCGCCCTAGCGGGAGGTTCAGATACGCAGTATTTT.

CDR3 region: CATSRGPTNSYEQYF. Written as DNA, the CDR3 is TGTGCCACCAGCAGGGGCCCGACAAATTCCTACGAGCAGTACTTC. The chain employs TRBV15 and TRBJ2-7; D is unclear. V lost 3 bases and J 1 base, leaving 13 bases between the germline ends. The germline V gene has CDR1 LNHNV and CDR2 YYDKDF (reference sequence). The CDR3 is 15 residues long. The entire variable domain, with the rest obtained from reference TRBV15 and TRBJ2-7, is as follows: DAMVIQNPRYQVTQFGKPVTLSCSQTLNHNVMYWYQQKSSQAPKLLFHYYDKDFNNEADTPDNFQSRRPNTSFCFLDIRSPGLGDTAMYLCATSRGPTNSYEQYFGPGTRLTVT.

The rearrangement links TRBV9 to TRBJ1-1, with D tentatively TRBD1 (6 bases). V dropped 3 bases and J dropped 3 bases, with 9 bases sitting between them. Germline values: CDR1 SGDLS, CDR2 YYNGEE. The CDR3 sequence is 13 residues long. CDR3 sequence reads: CASSADSYTEAFF. The CDR3 region has the DNA TGTGCCAGCAGCGCGGACAGTTACACTGAAGCTTTCTTT.

The genes are TRBV29-1 and TRBJ1-1, with D hard to call. In germline, CDR1 is SQVTM, CDR2 ANQGSEA. The CDR3 length is 10 residues. V was cut by 7 bases and J by 1 base, with 4 bases left in between. As DNA, the CDR3 is TGCAGCGCTCAGAACACTGAAGCTTTCTTT. It is translated as CSAQNTEAFF.

The V call is TRBV2, the J call TRBJ2-3, with D possibly matching TRBD2 (5 bases). Germline assignment: CDR1 SNHLY and CDR2 FYNNEI. V lost 10 bases and J 2 bases, leaving 13 bases between the germline ends. There are 13 residues in the CDR3. CDR3 DNA sequence: TGTGCCACCCAAAAGCGGTTCACAGATACGCAGTATTTT. Translating gives CATQKRFTDTQYF.

The chain joins TRBV9 to TRBJ2-3; a possible D gene is TRBD2 (5 bases). CDR3 size: 13 residues. Trimming removed 5 bases from V and 0 bases from J, with 7 bases in between. Germline V gives CDR1 SGDLS, CDR2 YYNGEE. The DNA of the CDR3 is TGTGCCAGCAGAGGAGGTAGCACAGATACGCAGTATTTT. Its translation is CASRGGSTDTQYF.